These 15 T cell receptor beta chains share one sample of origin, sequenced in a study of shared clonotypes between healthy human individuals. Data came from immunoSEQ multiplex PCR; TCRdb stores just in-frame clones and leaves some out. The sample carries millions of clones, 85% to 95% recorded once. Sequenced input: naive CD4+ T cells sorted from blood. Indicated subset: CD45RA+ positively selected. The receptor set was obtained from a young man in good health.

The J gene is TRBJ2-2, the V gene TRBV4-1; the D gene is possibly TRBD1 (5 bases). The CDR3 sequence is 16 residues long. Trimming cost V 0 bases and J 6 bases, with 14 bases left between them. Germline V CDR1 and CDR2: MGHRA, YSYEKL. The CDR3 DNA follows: TGCGCCAGCAGCCAAGATAGCATCAGGGCGTCCGGGGAGCTGTTTTTT. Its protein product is CASSQDSIRASGELFF.

The DNA of the CDR3 is TGTGCCAGCAGCTTAGGACCAGGGGCCCCTGAAGCTTTCTTT. Its translation: CASSLGPGAPEAFF. J is TRBJ1-1 and V is TRBV5-6, with D possibly TRBD1 on 6 matching bases. CDR3 length: 14 amino acids. Germline loops: CDR1 SGHDT, CDR2 YYEEEE. Trimming took off 2 bases at V and 6 bases at J, with 14 bases between the two ends.

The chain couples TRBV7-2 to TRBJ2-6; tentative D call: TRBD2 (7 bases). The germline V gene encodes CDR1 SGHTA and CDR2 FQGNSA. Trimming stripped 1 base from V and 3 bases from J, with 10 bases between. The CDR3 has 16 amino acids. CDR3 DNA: TGTGCCAGCAGCTTAGTAGGGGGGGTTGGGGCCAACGTCCTGACTTTC. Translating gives CASSLVGGVGANVLTF.

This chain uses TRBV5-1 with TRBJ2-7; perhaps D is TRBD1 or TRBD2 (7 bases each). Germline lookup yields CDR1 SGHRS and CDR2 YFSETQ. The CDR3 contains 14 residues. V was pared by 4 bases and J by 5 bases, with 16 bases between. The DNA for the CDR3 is TGCGCCAGCAGCCCAGACAGGGAGGGTGACGAGCAGTACTTC. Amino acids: CASSPDREGDEQYF.

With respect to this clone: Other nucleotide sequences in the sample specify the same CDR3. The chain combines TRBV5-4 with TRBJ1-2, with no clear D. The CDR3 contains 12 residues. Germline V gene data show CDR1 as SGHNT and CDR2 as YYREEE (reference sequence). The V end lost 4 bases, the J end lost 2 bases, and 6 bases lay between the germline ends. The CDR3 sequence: CASSSDNYGYTF. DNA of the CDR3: TGTGCCAGCAGCAGTGACAACTATGGCTACACCTTC.

This chain's CDR3 is CASSLEVGGSYEQYF. The DNA of the CDR3 is TGTGCCAGCAGCTTAGAGGTCGGGGGATCCTACGAGCAGTACTTC. J is TRBJ2-7 and V is TRBV7-2, with D maybe TRBD2 (6 bases). The V gene lost 1 base and the J gene lost 1 base, with 11 bases spanning the gap. The CDR3 loop spans 15 amino acids. Germline V CDR1 and CDR2: SGHTA, FQGNSA.

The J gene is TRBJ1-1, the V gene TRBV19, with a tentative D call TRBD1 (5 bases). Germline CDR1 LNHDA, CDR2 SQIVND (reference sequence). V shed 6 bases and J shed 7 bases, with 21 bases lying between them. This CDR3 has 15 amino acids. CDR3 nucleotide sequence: TGTGCCAGTAGGACAAACCAAGGGACCGCTAATGAAGCTTTCTTT. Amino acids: CASRTNQGTANEAFF.

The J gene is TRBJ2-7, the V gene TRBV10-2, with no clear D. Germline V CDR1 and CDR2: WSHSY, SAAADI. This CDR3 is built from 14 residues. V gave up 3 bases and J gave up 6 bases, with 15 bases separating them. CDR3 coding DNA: TGCGCCAGCAGTGAAACCAGGAGCGCTACCGAGCAGTACTTC. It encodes CASSETRSATEQYF.

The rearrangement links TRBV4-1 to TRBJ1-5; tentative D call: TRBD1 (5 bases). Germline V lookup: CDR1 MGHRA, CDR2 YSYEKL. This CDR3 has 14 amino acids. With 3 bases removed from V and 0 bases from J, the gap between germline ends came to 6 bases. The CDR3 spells CASSHGGSNQPQHF. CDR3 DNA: TGCGCCAGCAGCCACGGGGGTAGCAATCAGCCCCAGCATTTT.

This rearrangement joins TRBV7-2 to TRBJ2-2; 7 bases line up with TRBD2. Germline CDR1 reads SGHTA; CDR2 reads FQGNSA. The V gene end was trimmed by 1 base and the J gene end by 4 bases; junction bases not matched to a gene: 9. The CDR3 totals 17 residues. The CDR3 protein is CASSLGSVLAATGELFF. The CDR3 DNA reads TGTGCCAGCAGCTTAGGATCGGTGCTAGCGGCCACCGGGGAGCTGTTTTTT.

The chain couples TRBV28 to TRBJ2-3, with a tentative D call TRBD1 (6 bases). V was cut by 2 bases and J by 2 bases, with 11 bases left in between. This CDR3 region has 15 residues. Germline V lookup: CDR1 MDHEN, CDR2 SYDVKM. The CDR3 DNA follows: TGTGCCAGCAGTTTAAACAGGGTCTCCACAGATACGCAGTATTTT. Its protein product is CASSLNRVSTDTQYF.

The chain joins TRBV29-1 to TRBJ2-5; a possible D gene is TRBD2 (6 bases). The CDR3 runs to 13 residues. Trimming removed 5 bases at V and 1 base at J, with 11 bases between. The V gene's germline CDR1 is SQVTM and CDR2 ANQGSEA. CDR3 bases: TGCAGCGTTCGGGGGTCCCTCCAAGAGACCCAGTACTTC. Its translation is CSVRGSLQETQYF.

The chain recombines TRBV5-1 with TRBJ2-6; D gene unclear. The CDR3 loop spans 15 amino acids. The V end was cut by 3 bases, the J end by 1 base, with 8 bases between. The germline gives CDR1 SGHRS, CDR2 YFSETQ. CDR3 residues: CASSSQESGANVLTF. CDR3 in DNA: TGCGCCAGCAGCTCTCAGGAATCTGGGGCCAACGTCCTGACTTTC.

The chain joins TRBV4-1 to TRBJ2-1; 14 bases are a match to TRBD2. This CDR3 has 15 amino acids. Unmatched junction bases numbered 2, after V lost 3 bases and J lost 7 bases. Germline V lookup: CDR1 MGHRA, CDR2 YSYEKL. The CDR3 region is CASSQGTSGSNEQFF. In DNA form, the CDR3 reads TGCGCCAGCAGCCAGGGGACTAGCGGGAGTAATGAGCAGTTCTTC.

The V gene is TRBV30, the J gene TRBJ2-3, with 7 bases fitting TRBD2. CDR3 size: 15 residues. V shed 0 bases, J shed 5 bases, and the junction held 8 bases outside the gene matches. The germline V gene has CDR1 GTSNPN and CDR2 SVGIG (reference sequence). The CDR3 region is CAWSVGSGVGDTQYF. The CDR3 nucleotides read TGTGCCTGGAGTGTCGGAAGCGGGGTAGGAGATACGCAGTATTTT. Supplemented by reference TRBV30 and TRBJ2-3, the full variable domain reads SQTIHQWPATLVQPVGSPLSLECTVEGTSNPNLYWYRQAAGRGLQLLFYSVGIGQISSEVPQNLSASRPQDRQFILSSKKLLLSDSGFYLCAWSVGSGVGDTQYFGPGTRLTVL.